Shown below are 29 T cell receptor beta chains from a single sample sequenced in a study of monozygotic twins with cystic fibrosis. Only in-frame clones appear in the TCRdb table, and some are missing; sequencing was by immunoSEQ multiplex PCR. Seen here are approximately 34,000 clones, 84% observed once, and the top ten hold 1.5% to 2%. Sequenced: blood. The receptors were gathered from a girl aged 2 to 10 with cystic fibrosis.

The V gene is TRBV9, the J gene TRBJ2-5, with D possibly being TRBD2 (5 bases). Germline assignment: CDR1 SGDLS and CDR2 YYNGEE. Between the trimmed V and J ends, which lost 2 bases and 3 bases, there was a span of 11 bases. The CDR3 is 14 amino acids. The CDR3 DNA reads TGTGCCAGCAGCGTGAGGGCTAGAGAAGAGACCCAGTACTTC. Translating it yields CASSVRAREETQYF. The full variable domain, rest sourced from reference TRBV9 and TRBJ2-5, is DSGVTQTPKHLITATGQRVTLRCSPRSGDLSVYWYQQSLDQGLQFLIQYYNGEERAKGNILERFSAQQFPDLHSELNLSSLELGDSALYFCASSVRAREETQYFGPGTRLLVL.

The chain recombines TRBV6-5 with TRBJ2-7, with D possibly TRBD1 on 5 matching bases. Trimming cost V 8 bases and J 2 bases, with 16 bases left between them. CDR1 is MNHEY and CDR2 is SVGAGI in the germline V gene. The CDR3 consists of 14 residues. The CDR3 spells CASGTLTATYEQYF. In nucleotides, the CDR3 is TGTGCCAGCGGAACCTTGACAGCCACCTACGAGCAGTACTTC.

This clone was picked up a small number of times. V usage is TRBV2 and J usage is TRBJ1-2, with D hard to call. Per the germline V gene, CDR1 is SNHLY and CDR2 is FYNNEI. Trimming pared 6 bases from V and 2 bases from J, leaving 22 bases between. The CDR3 sequence is 17 residues long. CDR3 bases: TGTGCCAGCAGCTATCTCGTGGATCCGACGGTCAACTATGGCTACACCTTC. Encoded protein: CASSYLVDPTVNYGYTF.

This chain links TRBV5-1 with TRBJ1-1; D is perhaps TRBD1 (6 bases). CDR1 and CDR2 (germline): SGHRS, YFSETQ. The V gene lost 0 bases and the J gene lost 7 bases, with 10 bases spanning the gap. There are 13 residues in the CDR3. The CDR3 nucleotides are TGCGCCAGCAGCTTGGCCGGGGGGCTTGAAGCTTTCTTT. Its translation is CASSLAGGLEAFF.

The chain recombines TRBV18 with TRBJ1-3; 7 bases are shared with TRBD1. Germline V CDR1 and CDR2: KGHSH, LQKENI. J was trimmed by 0 bases and V by 8 bases; bases with no gene match: 13. CDR3 length: 17 amino acids. Here the CDR3 DNA reads TGTGCCAGCACAAAATGGACAGGAGCAAGCTCTGGAAACACCATATATTTT. This codes for CASTKWTGASSGNTIYF.

The chain is built from TRBV6-5 and TRBJ2-7; D may be TRBD1 or TRBD2 (5 bases each). From germline, CDR1 is MNHEY and CDR2 SVGAGI. The CDR3 has 14 amino acids. V lost 5 bases, J lost 6 bases, and 17 bases lay in between. CDR3: CASSGTPQPGEQYF. The CDR3 nucleotides read TGTGCCAGCAGTGGGACCCCTCAACCGGGCGAGCAGTACTTC.

The chain uses TRBV25-1 and TRBJ2-5; 9 bases map to TRBD1. Germline V gives CDR1 MGHDK, CDR2 SYGVNS. J lost 11 bases, V lost 1 base, and 5 bases had no gene match. The CDR3 is 13 amino acids. The CDR3 loop is CASSELGQGLQYF. In DNA, the CDR3 is TGTGCCAGCAGTGAATTAGGACAGGGGCTTCAGTACTTC.

The chain employs TRBV7-2 and TRBJ2-7; TRBD1 matches at 9 bases. Losses at the gene ends were 2 bases for V and 4 bases for J; bases not matched to a gene: 9. Germline CDR1 is SGHTA and CDR2 is FQGNSA. CDR3 length: 16 residues. The CDR3 reads CASSLSSGQGSYEQYF. In DNA, the CDR3 is TGTGCCAGCAGCTTATCGTCCGGACAGGGGTCTTACGAGCAGTACTTC. Full variable domain (remainder filled in from reference TRBV7-2 and TRBJ2-7): GAGVSQSPSNKVTEKGKDVELRCDPISGHTALYWYRQSLGQGLEFLIYFQGNSAPDKSGLPSDRFSAERTGGSVSTLTIQRTQQEDSAVYLCASSLSSGQGSYEQYFGPGTRLTVT.

This clone came up once. The chain employs TRBV5-6 and TRBJ2-3; D unclear. Between the trimmed V and J ends, which lost 3 bases and 5 bases, there was a span of 10 bases. Germline V lookup: CDR1 SGHDT, CDR2 YYEEEE. The CDR3 is 13 amino acids. CDR3 sequence: CASSSHPGDTQYF. In DNA, the CDR3 is TGTGCCAGCAGCTCGCACCCGGGAGATACGCAGTATTTT.

V usage is TRBV6-1 and J usage is TRBJ1-1; D is unresolved. The CDR3 consists of 13 residues. Trimming took 2 bases from V and 0 from J, leaving 4 bases between them. In germline, CDR1 is MNHNS, CDR2 SASEGT. The CDR3 sequence: CASSELMNTEAFF. In DNA, the CDR3 is TGTGCCAGCAGTGAACTTATGAACACTGAAGCTTTCTTT.

V and J are TRBV19 and TRBJ1-6; maybe TRBD1 (5 bases). Germline CDR1 is LNHDA and CDR2 is SQIVND (reference sequence). Trimming stripped 6 bases from V and 8 bases from J, with 20 bases between. CDR3 size: 16 residues. CDR3 nucleotide sequence: TGTGCCAGTAGCTCCCCAGCGGGACGCCGCCATTCACCCCTCCACTTT. This encodes CASSSPAGRRHSPLHF.

V and J are TRBV30 and TRBJ1-3; possibly TRBD1 for D (6 bases). Germline loops: CDR1 GTSNPN, CDR2 SVGIG (reference sequence). The CDR3 has 16 residues. The germline V and J ends were trimmed by 0 bases and 0 bases, with 12 bases remaining between them. CDR3 sequence: CAWSVDRMSSGNTIYF. The CDR3 DNA reads as TGTGCCTGGAGTGTAGACAGGATGAGCTCTGGAAACACCATATATTTT. Full variable domain (remainder filled in from reference TRBV30 and TRBJ1-3): SQTIHQWPATLVQPVGSPLSLECTVEGTSNPNLYWYRQAAGRGLQLLFYSVGIGQISSEVPQNLSASRPQDRQFILSSKKLLLSDSGFYLCAWSVDRMSSGNTIYFGEGSWLTVV.

CDR3 in DNA: TGCGCCAGCACCTTCGGGACTAGCGCTCGAACCGGGGAGCTGTTTTTT. Translated: CASTFGTSARTGELFF. The chain couples TRBV4-1 to TRBJ2-2, with 10 bases identical to TRBD2. The CDR3 runs to 16 residues. The germline CDR1 and CDR2 sequences are MGHRA and YSYEKL. The junction had 10 bases not matched to a gene; V was cut back by 7 bases and J by 5 bases.

The chain has TRBV6-5 and TRBJ2-1; 7 bases match TRBD2. Germline V gene lookup returns CDR1 MNHEY and CDR2 SVGAGI. With V trimmed by 8 bases and J by 7 bases, 2 bases remained unmatched. The CDR3 is made up of 11 amino acids. This CDR3 is CASGGGNEQFF. The CDR3 bases are TGTGCCAGCGGCGGGGGTAATGAGCAGTTCTTC.

The chain couples TRBV6-5 to TRBJ1-2, with D perhaps TRBD1 (6 bases). V lost 3 bases and J lost 8, with 19 bases in between. The CDR3 is made up of 15 amino acids. CDR1 and CDR2 (germline): MNHEY, SVGAGI. The CDR3, as DNA: TGTGCCAGCAGTTATATGGGCCCCTCGGGGGGCGGCTACACCTTC. Translating it yields CASSYMGPSGGGYTF.

The rearrangement joins TRBV4-1 to TRBJ2-1; D remains ambiguous. The CDR3 runs 13 residues. Trimming removed 2 bases at V and 8 bases at J, with 10 bases between. Germline V lookup: CDR1 MGHRA, CDR2 YSYEKL. The CDR3 region has the DNA TGCGCCAGCAGCCAACGAAGGGTGGATGAGCAGTTCTTC. It yields the protein CASSQRRVDEQFF.

This clone was seen just once. The chain recombines TRBV5-1 with TRBJ1-2; a possible D gene is TRBD1 (6 bases). CDR1 SGHRS and CDR2 YFSETQ come from the germline V gene. The V and J ends lost 1 base and 5 bases respectively, with 15 bases between them. The length of the CDR3 is 15 residues. CDR3 region: CASSLSGAGEYGYTF. DNA for the CDR3: TGCGCCAGCAGCTTGTCAGGGGCGGGAGAATATGGCTACACCTTC. Combining the CDR3 with reference TRBV5-1 and TRBJ1-2 gives the whole variable domain KAGVTQTPRYLIKTRGQQVTLSCSPISGHRSVSWYQQTPGQGLQFLFEYFSETQRNKGNFPGRFSGRQFSNSRSEMNVSTLELGDSALYLCASSLSGAGEYGYTFGSGTRLTVV.

This clone was counted only a few times. Here the CDR3 DNA reads TGTGCCAGCTCACCCGGCTACAACTATGGCTACACCTTC. Its protein product is CASSPGYNYGYTF. The rearrangement joins TRBV18 to TRBJ1-2; D ambiguous. Trimming left V 3 bases short and J 2 bases short, with 7 bases between. CDR1 is KGHSH, CDR2 LQKENI, per germline. The CDR3 is 13 amino acids.

The V and J genes are TRBV7-9 and TRBJ1-5; the D is unclear. CDR3 length: 16 residues. Trimming took 1 base from V and 4 from J, leaving 14 bases between them. CDR1 and CDR2 (germline): SEHNR, FQNEAQ (reference sequence). In DNA form, the CDR3 reads TGTGCCAGCAGCTTAGGGCTTTCAGCCGCAAATCAGCCCCAGCATTTT. Amino acid sequence: CASSLGLSAANQPQHF.

The chain uses TRBV11-2 and TRBJ1-1; TRBD1 matches at 7 bases. Germline V gene sequence: CDR1 SGHAT, CDR2 FQNNGV. The CDR3 has 13 amino acids. After removal of 0 bases from V and 9 bases from J, the junction contained 4 bases not matched to a gene. CDR3 in amino acids: CASSLDTGVKAFF. CDR3 nucleotide sequence: TGTGCCAGCAGCTTAGATACAGGGGTGAAAGCTTTCTTT. The variable domain in full, with the rest retrieved from reference TRBV11-2 and TRBJ1-1, is EAGVAQSPRYKIIEKRQSVAFWCNPISGHATLYWYQQILGQGPKLLIQFQNNGVVDDSQLPKDRFSAERLKGVDSTLKIQPAKLEDSAVYLCASSLDTGVKAFFGQGTRLTVV.

The chain couples TRBV25-1 to TRBJ2-5; the match to TRBD2 covers 12 bases. Germline CDR1 is MGHDK and CDR2 is SYGVNS. The CDR3 is made up of 15 amino acids. Trimming removed 5 bases from V and 5 bases from J; junction bases left unmatched: 6. The DNA of the CDR3 is TGTGCCAGCAGTTCTCTAGCGGGGGGGCCTGAGACCCAGTACTTC. The encoded protein is CASSSLAGGPETQYF.

This clone was seen more than once but under ten times. The chain carries TRBV5-4 and TRBJ1-2; no definite D call. Germline V gene data show CDR1 as SGHNT and CDR2 as YYREEE (reference sequence). The CDR3 contains 13 residues. Trimming took off 0 bases at V and 3 bases at J, with 6 bases between the two ends. CDR3 protein: CASSLAGDYGYTF. DNA of the CDR3: TGTGCCAGCAGCTTGGCGGGTGACTATGGCTACACCTTC.

V and J are TRBV7-6 and TRBJ2-5, with 9 bases fitting TRBD2. The CDR3 spans 15 residues. The germline V gene encodes CDR1 SGHVS and CDR2 FNYEAQ. V was pared by 1 base and J by 5 bases, with 5 bases of the junction left unmatched. The CDR3, as DNA: TGTGCCAGCAGCTTAGGGCTAGCGGGGTGGGAGACCCAGTACTTC. Translation: CASSLGLAGWETQYF.

The chain links TRBV5-1 to TRBJ2-5, with D unresolved. The CDR3 is 19 amino acids. V was pared by 0 bases and J by 0 bases, with 21 bases between. CDR1 is SGHRS and CDR2 is YFSETQ in the germline V gene. The CDR3 DNA sequence: TGCGCCAGCAGCTTGGGCCCCTCTGGGAAGGGTGGGGACCAAGAGACCCAGTACTTC. Translating it yields CASSLGPSGKGGDQETQYF.

The CDR3 nucleotides are TGTGCCTGGAGTGTAGAGCGCCGGGTGGCTTTCTTT. Protein product: CAWSVERRVAFF. The chain couples TRBV30 to TRBJ1-1; D is uncertain. V lost 0 bases to trimming and J lost 11 bases, with 13 bases between them. Germline V gene lookup returns CDR1 GTSNPN and CDR2 SVGIG (reference sequence). CDR3 size: 12 residues.

The chain employs TRBV7-2 and TRBJ1-2, with 10 bases lining up with TRBD1. CDR3 length: 13 residues. The V gene end was trimmed by 5 bases and the J gene end by 7 bases; junction bases not matched to a gene: 4. Looked up from germline, CDR1 is SGHTA and CDR2 is FQGNSA. The CDR3 region has the DNA TGTGCCAGCAGCGACAGGGGGCTGACTGGCTACACCTTC. Its protein product is CASSDRGLTGYTF.

This clone appeared once. V gene TRBV12-5 combines with J gene TRBJ1-6; the D gene is possibly TRBD1 (6 bases). CDR1 is LGHNT and CDR2 is FRNRAP in the germline V gene. This CDR3 contains 15 residues. The V gene lost 7 bases and the J gene lost 7 bases, with 17 bases spanning the gap. CDR3 DNA: TGTGCTAGTGACTTGGCGGGGGGCGGGAATTCACCCCTCCACTTT. It codes for CASDLAGGGNSPLHF.

The chain carries TRBV10-3 and TRBJ1-1, with 9 bases fitting TRBD1. Germline CDR1 ENHRY, CDR2 SYGVKD. Trimming took 6 bases from V and 8 from J; bases not matched to a gene: 10. The CDR3 has 14 residues. CDR3 bases: TGTGCCATCAGCGATCTCGGGACAGGGCGAGAAGCTTTCTTT. Translation: CAISDLGTGREAFF.

The rearrangement links TRBV30 to TRBJ2-5, with D possibly matching TRBD2 (5 bases). The CDR3 runs 12 residues. CDR1 is GTSNPN and CDR2 is SVGIG in the germline V gene (reference sequence). V dropped 2 bases and J dropped 5 bases, with 9 bases sitting between them. CDR3 nucleotides: TGTGCCTGGAGTACTAGTTCGGAGACCCAGTACTTC. It encodes CAWSTSSETQYF.